Listed here are 21 T cell receptor beta chains from one sample, sequenced in a study of blood T cells in healthy people across ages (dated by TCRdb to about 2015). Libraries were built with 5' RACE. A second PCR of roughly 7 to 12 cycles was run with a J-beta primer mix and a sample-barcoded 5' primer. TCRdb redid the processing of the public reads, applying fastp at Q25 and MiXCR, and retained in-frame beta chains. For every CDR3 protein sequence, its rows merge into one entry that carries the most common genes and DNA. Within this sample are around 1,800,000 distinct CDR3 sequences, with 35% to 50% of them counted one time only. The ten largest clones add up to more than 20% of the sample. Sequencing was carried out using blood. These receptors all stem from a human donor in good health.

This clonotype was detected once. The chain uses TRBV4-2 and TRBJ2-1; 10 nucleotides agree with TRBD2. The CDR3 has 17 amino acids. Germline CDR1 and CDR2: LGHNA and YNFKEQ. Trimming took 0 bases from V and 5 from J; bases not matched to a gene: 7. CDR3 coding DNA: TGTGCCAGCAGCCAAGAACCCCTAGCGGGGGACAACAATGAGCAGTTCTTC. Translated: CASSQEPLAGDNNEQFF.

This clonotype has only a few counts. At one of its ends the junction is not consistent with the germline gene, which may arise from a read error. The rearrangement uses TRBV29-1 and TRBJ2-3; D call uncertain. This CDR3 spans 14 amino acids. Germline loops: CDR1 SQVTM, CDR2 ANQGSEA. CDR3 residues: CSVEPTYGTDAQYF. CDR3 coding DNA: TGCAGCGTTGAGCCTACCTACGGCACAGATGCGCAGTATTTT.

Of note for this clonotype: The junction shows a germline mismatch at one end, possibly a read error. This chain connects TRBV11-2 to TRBJ1-2; unclear D gene. This CDR3 is built from 13 residues. Germline lookup yields CDR1 SGHAT and CDR2 FQNNGV. The CDR3 DNA reads TGTGCCAGCAGCTTAGGCCAGATCTATAGCTACACCTTC. Its translation: CASSLGQIYSYTF.

This chain links TRBV12-3 or TRBV12-4 with TRBJ1-5; D is uncertain. The V end lost 6 bases, the J end lost 4 bases, and 22 bases lay between the germline ends. This CDR3 comprises 17 residues. The CDR3 loop is CASSPGGRGGENQPQHF. The CDR3 DNA is TGTGCCAGCAGCCCCGGCGGCCGCGGTGGAGAAAATCAGCCCCAGCATTTT.

The chain has TRBV24-1 and TRBJ2-3; possibly TRBD1 for D (6 bases). Germline V gene sequence: CDR1 KGHDR, CDR2 SFDVKD. The germline V and J ends were trimmed by 3 bases and 8 bases, with 17 bases remaining between them. The CDR3 is 15 residues long. In nucleotides, the CDR3 is TGTGCCACCAGTGATCCGGGACACCGCAGTAGTACGCAGTATTTT. Its protein is CATSDPGHRSSTQYF.

A word on this clonotype: A read error may explain this, as a much larger clone is one base away. V gene TRBV29-1 combines with J gene TRBJ2-6, with unresolved D. The V end was cut by 7 bases, the J end by 5 bases, with 15 bases between. CDR3 length: 14 amino acids. The germline V gene has CDR1 SQVTM and CDR2 ANQGSEA. As DNA, the CDR3 is TGCAGCGCGTCGAACCGATCTAGGGCCAACGTCCTGACTTTC. Protein product: CSASNRSRANVLTF.

The rearrangement joins TRBV9 to TRBJ1-2, with a tentative D call TRBD1 (5 bases). The CDR3 sequence is 15 residues long. Germline V gene data show CDR1 as SGDLS and CDR2 as YYNGEE. V was shortened by 1 base and J by 1 base, with 11 bases between the two germline ends. The CDR3 loop is CASSVSVTDNYGYTF. The CDR3 DNA reads as TGTGCCAGCAGCGTATCGGTGACAGATAACTATGGCTACACCTTC.

V usage is TRBV20-1 and J usage is TRBJ1-1; no clear D. V dropped 6 bases and J dropped 3 bases, with 14 bases sitting between them. CDR1 DFQATT and CDR2 SNEGSKA come from the germline V gene (reference sequence). This CDR3 is 13 amino acids long. The CDR3 DNA is TGCAGTGCCAGGCCCACGGGATACACTGAAGCTTTCTTT. Its translation is CSARPTGYTEAFF.

This sequence joins TRBV7-9 and TRBJ2-1; 10 bases line up with TRBD1. CDR1 and CDR2 from the germline V gene are SEHNR and FQNEAQ (reference sequence). There are 16 residues in the CDR3. With V trimmed by 5 bases and J by 7 bases, 11 bases remained unmatched. CDR3 DNA: TGTGCCAGCAGCACCGACAGGGGGCTGGTGAAGAATGAGCAGTTCTTC. Translation gives CASSTDRGLVKNEQFF.

The DNA for the CDR3 is TGTGCCAGCAGCAATAACAGGGTTCGGGGTCAAGAGACCCAGTACTTC. As protein: CASSNNRVRGQETQYF. V gene TRBV9 combines with J gene TRBJ2-5; tentative D call: TRBD1 (6 bases). Germline CDR1 is SGDLS and CDR2 is YYNGEE. Between the trimmed V and J ends, which lost 4 bases and 2 bases, there was a span of 18 bases. This CDR3 spans 16 amino acids.

The chain joins TRBV5-1 to TRBJ2-3; D remains ambiguous. Germline V gene lookup returns CDR1 SGHRS and CDR2 YFSETQ. The CDR3 totals 16 residues. V was cut by 0 bases and J by 1 base, with 12 bases left in between. CDR3 nucleotides: TGCGCCAGCAGCTTGGTTGGGCAGGCTGGCACAGATACGCAGTATTTT. This codes for CASSLVGQAGTDTQYF.

This rearrangement joins TRBV10-3 to TRBJ2-5; weak D call: TRBD1 (6 bases). The CDR3 extends over 14 amino acids. Trimming pared 6 bases from V and 1 base from J, leaving 12 bases between. The V gene's germline CDR1 is ENHRY and CDR2 SYGVKD. The DNA for the CDR3 is TGTGCCATCAGCCGACAGGAAATCCAAGAGACCCAGTACTTC. This codes for CAISRQEIQETQYF.

The chain combines TRBV19 with TRBJ2-3; D is unresolved. V was cut by 9 bases and J by 4 bases, with 20 bases left in between. Germline CDR1 LNHDA, CDR2 SQIVND (reference sequence). The CDR3 consists of 15 residues. Here the CDR3 reads CASRSRATIADTQYF. Here the CDR3 DNA reads TGTGCCAGCCGGAGCCGGGCCACCATCGCAGATACGCAGTATTTT.

This clonotype was picked up a small number of times. This sequence joins TRBV7-2 and TRBJ1-4; 8 bases are a match to TRBD1. V gave up 2 bases and J gave up 8 bases; unmatched junction bases: 10. This CDR3 spans 16 amino acids. The germline CDR1 and CDR2 sequences are SGHTA and FQGNSA. The CDR3 loop reads CASSLWGAGQGEKLFF. In nucleotides, the CDR3 is TGTGCCAGCAGCTTATGGGGGGCAGGACAGGGAGAAAAACTGTTTTTT.

The CDR3 spells CASSLEGQRWYEQYF. As DNA, the CDR3 is TGTGCCAGCAGCTTAGAGGGACAGCGTTGGTACGAGCAGTACTTC. The gene calls are TRBV7-2 and TRBJ2-7; 7 positions agree with TRBD1. The CDR3 consists of 15 residues. CDR1 and CDR2 from the germline V gene are SGHTA and FQGNSA. Germline trimming cut 1 base from V and 4 bases from J; bases unmatched to any gene: 7.

V usage is TRBV7-3 and J usage is TRBJ2-1, with 12 bases fitting TRBD2. V lost 5 bases, J lost 7 bases, and 3 bases stayed unmatched. CDR1 and CDR2 from the germline V gene are SGHTA and FQGTGA. This CDR3 comprises 14 residues. Written as DNA, the CDR3 is TGTGCCAGCAGCATGACTAGCGGGGGAAATGAGCAGTTCTTC. Its protein is CASSMTSGGNEQFF.

This sequence joins TRBV4-2 and TRBJ2-3; 8 bases map to TRBD2. The CDR3 loop spans 19 amino acids. With V trimmed by 0 bases and J by 1 base, 12 bases remained unmatched. Germline V CDR1 and CDR2: LGHNA, YNFKEQ. In nucleotides, the CDR3 is TGTGCCAGCAGCCAAGATCTAAGGAGGCGGGGGGACCGCACAGATACGCAGTATTTT. This codes for CASSQDLRRRGDRTDTQYF.

The chain employs TRBV5-1 and TRBJ2-5, with 13 bases aligning to TRBD2. V dropped 3 bases and J dropped 1; count of bases not matched to a gene: 9. This CDR3 is 18 amino acids long. The germline gives CDR1 SGHRS, CDR2 YFSETQ. CDR3 loop: CASSSPWGLAGIQETQYF. DNA of the CDR3: TGCGCCAGCAGCTCCCCTTGGGGACTAGCGGGGATCCAAGAGACCCAGTACTTC. Full variable domain (remainder filled in from reference TRBV5-1 and TRBJ2-5): KAGVTQTPRYLIKTRGQQVTLSCSPISGHRSVSWYQQTPGQGLQFLFEYFSETQRNKGNFPGRFSGRQFSNSRSEMNVSTLELGDSALYLCASSSPWGLAGIQETQYFGPGTRLLVL.

The chain recombines TRBV19 with TRBJ2-7; 7 positions agree with TRBD1. V was pared by 6 bases and J by 0 bases, with 5 bases of the junction left unmatched. This CDR3 has 14 residues. Germline CDR1 and CDR2: LNHDA and SQIVND (reference sequence). CDR3 DNA sequence: TGTGCCAGTAGGGGGACAGCCGCCTCCTACGAGCAGTACTTC. This codes for CASRGTAASYEQYF.

This clonotype was observed a handful of times. This sequence joins TRBV12-3 or TRBV12-4 and TRBJ1-6, with D possibly matching TRBD1 (6 bases). V lost 4 bases, J lost 7 bases, and 8 bases lay in between. The CDR3 loop spans 13 amino acids. The chain's CDR3 is CASSSGQNSPLHF. CDR3 nucleotide sequence: TGTGCCAGCAGTTCCGGACAGAATTCACCCCTCCACTTT.

Here the CDR3 reads CASRGTDSYEQYF. The CDR3 DNA sequence: TGTGCCAGTAGAGGGACAGACTCCTACGAGCAGTACTTC. This chain joins TRBV19 and TRBJ2-7; 7 bases map to TRBD1. From germline, CDR1 is LNHDA and CDR2 SQIVND (reference sequence). The J segment lost 0 bases and the V segment lost 6 bases, leaving 2 bases of the junction unmatched. This CDR3 has 13 residues.